These T cell receptor beta chains were read from a single sample in a study of shared clonotypes between healthy human individuals. Clones were sequenced by immunoSEQ multiplex PCR, and TCRdb holds only the in-frame ones, with some missing. The sample lists about 1.5 million clones; approximately 98% were seen once. Sequencing used naive CD4+ T cells sorted from blood. The receptors come from a man aged 30-40 years in good health. Each CDR3 is given with its conserved first and last residue. A D gene is named only where the DNA matches it firmly. Clone size is stated in some rows and not others, as once, few, many or a class when expanded.

j_call: TRBJ2-7; d_call: TRBD2; v_call: TRBV7-6; clone_size: .; cdr3_aa: CASSLIAGGPYEQYF; cdr3_nt: TGTGCCAGCAGCTTAATAGCGGGAGGGCCCTACGAGCAGTACTTC
j_call: TRBJ2-7; d_call: .; v_call: TRBV7-2; clone_size: .; cdr3_aa: CASSLTFGGDYEQYF; cdr3_nt: TGTGCCAGCAGCCTAACCTTCGGGGGAGACTACGAGCAGTACTTC
j_call: TRBJ2-7; d_call: TRBD1; v_call: TRBV7-9; clone_size: .; cdr3_aa: CASSPGTGNYEQYF; cdr3_nt: TGTGCCAGCAGCCCCGGGACAGGGAACTACGAGCAGTACTTC
j_call: TRBJ2-2; d_call: TRBD2; v_call: TRBV5-1; clone_size: .; cdr3_aa: CASSRQKGLAGDWTGELFF; cdr3_nt: TGCGCCAGCAGCCGCCAGAAGGGACTAGCGGGAGATTGGACCGGGGAGCTGTTTTTT
j_call: TRBJ2-7; d_call: .; v_call: TRBV6-1; clone_size: .; cdr3_aa: CASSEGGVTYEQYF; cdr3_nt: TGTGCCAGCAGTGAAGGCGGGGTGACCTACGAGCAGTACTTC
j_call: TRBJ2-5; d_call: TRBD2; v_call: TRBV9; clone_size: .; cdr3_aa: CASSSGTSMRTRETQYF; cdr3_nt: TGTGCCAGCAGCTCCGGGACTAGTATGCGGACAAGGGAGACCCAGTACTTC
j_call: TRBJ2-5; d_call: TRBD2; v_call: TRBV5-4; clone_size: .; cdr3_aa: CASSTLAGGQETQYF; cdr3_nt: TGTGCCAGCAGTACTCTAGCGGGAGGACAAGAGACCCAGTACTTC
j_call: TRBJ2-2; d_call: .; v_call: TRBV9; clone_size: once; cdr3_aa: CASSVLGAFDGELFF; cdr3_nt: TGTGCCAGCAGCGTCTTAGGGGCCTTCGACGGGGAGCTGTTTTTT
j_call: TRBJ1-1; d_call: .; v_call: TRBV5-4; clone_size: .; cdr3_aa: CASSPRSGGLGNTEAFF; cdr3_nt: TGTGCCAGCAGCCCAAGGTCAGGTGGCTTGGGGAACACTGAAGCTTTCTTT
j_call: TRBJ2-5; d_call: TRBD1; v_call: TRBV29-1; clone_size: .; cdr3_aa: CSVAETGTGWGTQYF; cdr3_nt: TGCAGCGTTGCTGAAACCGGGACAGGGTGGGGGACCCAGTACTTC
j_call: TRBJ2-1; d_call: .; v_call: TRBV7-9; clone_size: .; cdr3_aa: CASSLGEQFF; cdr3_nt: TGTGCCAGCAGCTTAGGTGAGCAGTTCTTC
j_call: TRBJ1-1; d_call: .; v_call: TRBV29-1; clone_size: .; cdr3_aa: CSVAHVRPNTEAFF; cdr3_nt: TGCAGCGTTGCACACGTTAGGCCGAACACTGAAGCTTTCTTT
j_call: TRBJ1-1; d_call: .; v_call: TRBV28; clone_size: .; cdr3_aa: CASRKGLMNTEAFF; cdr3_nt: TGTGCCAGCAGAAAGGGGTTAATGAACACTGAAGCTTTCTTT
j_call: TRBJ2-7; d_call: TRBD2; v_call: TRBV7-2; clone_size: .; cdr3_aa: CASSPSGIASYEQYF; cdr3_nt: TGTGCCAGCAGCCCTAGCGGGATCGCTTCCTACGAGCAGTACTTC
j_call: TRBJ2-7; d_call: TRBD1; v_call: TRBV4-1; clone_size: .; cdr3_aa: CASSPRPGQGDEQYF; cdr3_nt: TGCGCCAGCAGCCCACGCCCGGGACAGGGGGACGAGCAGTACTTC
j_call: TRBJ2-7; d_call: TRBD2; v_call: TRBV10-1; clone_size: .; cdr3_aa: CASTGRQRETYEQYF; cdr3_nt: TGCGCCAGCACGGGGAGACAGCGGGAGACCTACGAGCAGTACTTC
j_call: TRBJ2-7; d_call: TRBD2; v_call: TRBV28; clone_size: .; cdr3_aa: CASSLPGLAGVGEQYF; cdr3_nt: TGTGCCAGCAGTTTACCTGGACTAGCCGGGGTAGGGGAGCAGTACTTC
j_call: TRBJ2-7; d_call: .; v_call: TRBV28; clone_size: .; cdr3_aa: CASSPERGRHEQYF; cdr3_nt: TGTGCCAGCAGTCCGGAACGGGGTCGTCACGAGCAGTACTTC
j_call: TRBJ2-7; d_call: .; v_call: TRBV18; clone_size: .; cdr3_aa: CASSPPIRAGHEQYF; cdr3_nt: TGTGCCAGCTCACCACCGATCAGGGCCGGGCACGAGCAGTACTTC
j_call: TRBJ2-7; d_call: .; v_call: TRBV7-8; clone_size: .; cdr3_aa: CASSSQATQNPSYEQYF; cdr3_nt: TGTGCCAGCAGCTCACAAGCAACCCAAAACCCTTCCTACGAGCAGTACTTC
j_call: TRBJ2-4; d_call: .; v_call: TRBV30; clone_size: once; cdr3_aa: CAWSILPPIQYF; cdr3_nt: TGTGCCTGGAGTATTCTTCCGCCCATTCAGTACTTC
j_call: TRBJ2-7; d_call: .; v_call: TRBV28; clone_size: .; cdr3_aa: CASSLAQGPGEQYF; cdr3_nt: TGTGCCAGCAGTTTAGCACAGGGCCCGGGCGAGCAGTACTTC
j_call: TRBJ2-7; d_call: TRBD1; v_call: TRBV6-5; clone_size: .; cdr3_aa: CASRRQGAGEQYF; cdr3_nt: TGTGCCAGCAGACGACAGGGGGCGGGAGAGCAGTACTTC
j_call: TRBJ2-7; d_call: .; v_call: TRBV10-2; clone_size: .; cdr3_aa: CASGLASYEQYF; cdr3_nt: TGCGCCAGTGGGCTTGCTTCCTACGAGCAGTACTTC
j_call: TRBJ2-2; d_call: .; v_call: TRBV28; clone_size: .; cdr3_aa: CASSNYYSGELFF; cdr3_nt: TGTGCCAGCAGTAATTACTATTCCGGGGAGCTGTTTTTT
j_call: TRBJ1-1; d_call: TRBD1; v_call: TRBV4-1; clone_size: once; cdr3_aa: CASSQGDRGFGTEAFF; cdr3_nt: TGCGCCAGCAGCCAAGGGGACAGAGGATTTGGCACTGAAGCTTTCTTT
j_call: TRBJ2-4; d_call: .; v_call: TRBV7-2; clone_size: .; cdr3_aa: CASSLAGTAKNIQYF; cdr3_nt: TGTGCCAGCAGCTTAGCGGGGACTGCTAAAAACATTCAGTACTTC
j_call: TRBJ2-1; d_call: TRBD2; v_call: TRBV29-1; clone_size: .; cdr3_aa: CSVLEGREFF; cdr3_nt: TGCAGCGTTCTTGAAGGGAGGGAGTTCTTC
j_call: TRBJ2-1; d_call: TRBD2; v_call: TRBV28; clone_size: .; cdr3_aa: CASRDSGRAGNEQFF; cdr3_nt: TGTGCCAGCAGAGATAGCGGGAGGGCCGGGAATGAGCAGTTCTTC
j_call: TRBJ2-5; d_call: TRBD2; v_call: TRBV11-2; clone_size: once; cdr3_aa: CASSRGLAGGPGETQYF; cdr3_nt: TGTGCCAGCAGCCGTGGACTAGCGGGAGGGCCTGGGGAGACCCAGTACTTC
j_call: TRBJ2-7; d_call: TRBD2; v_call: TRBV6-1; clone_size: .; cdr3_aa: CASSEGLSREQYF; cdr3_nt: TGTGCCAGCAGTGAGGGACTAAGCCGCGAGCAGTACTTC
j_call: TRBJ2-7; d_call: .; v_call: TRBV5-5; clone_size: once; cdr3_aa: CASTLGGRSYEQYF; cdr3_nt: TGTGCCAGCACCCTGGGGGGTAGGAGTTACGAGCAGTACTTC
j_call: TRBJ2-5; d_call: .; v_call: TRBV19; clone_size: once; cdr3_aa: CATGGFQETQYF; cdr3_nt: TGTGCCACTGGTGGGTTCCAAGAGACCCAGTACTTC
j_call: TRBJ2-4; d_call: .; v_call: TRBV19; clone_size: .; cdr3_aa: CASKLGRDGNIQYF; cdr3_nt: TGTGCCAGTAAATTAGGCAGGGATGGAAACATTCAGTACTTC
j_call: TRBJ1-3; d_call: .; v_call: TRBV30; clone_size: .; cdr3_aa: CAWGRSSGNTIYF; cdr3_nt: TGTGCCTGGGGACGGTCTAGTGGAAACACCATATATTTT
j_call: TRBJ2-1; d_call: TRBD1; v_call: TRBV9; clone_size: .; cdr3_aa: CASSRDRVGRNEQFF; cdr3_nt: TGTGCCAGCAGCAGGGACAGAGTGGGTCGAAATGAGCAGTTCTTC
j_call: TRBJ2-7; d_call: TRBD2; v_call: TRBV5-4; clone_size: .; cdr3_aa: CASSFGLAGVEQYF; cdr3_nt: TGTGCCAGCAGCTTTGGACTAGCGGGGGTCGAGCAGTACTTC
j_call: TRBJ2-7; d_call: TRBD2; v_call: TRBV5-1; clone_size: .; cdr3_aa: CASSLSSGSYEQYF; cdr3_nt: TGCGCCAGCAGCTTGAGTAGCGGGTCCTACGAGCAGTACTTC
j_call: TRBJ2-7; d_call: .; v_call: TRBV18; clone_size: .; cdr3_aa: CASSPSRSGTEQYF; cdr3_nt: TGTGCCAGCTCACCGTCCCGGTCAGGAACCGAGCAGTACTTC
j_call: TRBJ1-1; d_call: .; v_call: TRBV9; clone_size: .; cdr3_aa: CASTKTGLNTEAFF; cdr3_nt: TGTGCCAGCACGAAGACCGGCCTGAACACTGAAGCTTTCTTT
j_call: TRBJ2-2; d_call: TRBD2; v_call: TRBV9; clone_size: .; cdr3_aa: CASSPTLLAVFTGELFF; cdr3_nt: TGTGCCAGCAGCCCTACATTACTAGCGGTTTTCACCGGGGAGCTGTTTTTT
j_call: TRBJ2-3; d_call: .; v_call: TRBV9; clone_size: .; cdr3_aa: CASSPGHSTDTQYF; cdr3_nt: TGTGCCAGCAGTCCAGGGCATAGCACAGATACGCAGTATTTT
j_call: TRBJ2-6; d_call: .; v_call: TRBV19; clone_size: .; cdr3_aa: CASSSRGSGANVLTF; cdr3_nt: TGTGCCAGTAGTTCACGGGGCTCTGGGGCCAACGTCCTGACTTTC
j_call: TRBJ1-2; d_call: TRBD1; v_call: TRBV9; clone_size: .; cdr3_aa: CASSARQGGNYGYTF; cdr3_nt: TGTGCCAGCAGCGCTAGACAGGGGGGCAACTATGGCTACACCTTC
j_call: TRBJ1-1; d_call: .; v_call: TRBV28; clone_size: .; cdr3_aa: CASSLIRAGSNTEAFF; cdr3_nt: TGTGCCAGCAGTTTAATTCGGGCAGGGTCCAACACTGAAGCTTTCTTT
j_call: TRBJ1-2; d_call: .; v_call: TRBV5-1; clone_size: .; cdr3_aa: CASSLGGLYGYTF; cdr3_nt: TGCGCCAGCAGCTTGGGAGGGCTCTATGGCTACACCTTC
j_call: TRBJ2-7; d_call: .; v_call: TRBV11-2; clone_size: once; cdr3_aa: CASSLGSLAVGYEQYF; cdr3_nt: TGTGCCAGCAGCTTAGGTTCGCTTGCAGTAGGTTACGAGCAGTACTTC
j_call: TRBJ2-1; d_call: TRBD2; v_call: TRBV7-3; clone_size: .; cdr3_aa: CASSSVPSGRAGNEQFF; cdr3_nt: TGTGCCAGCAGCTCGGTCCCTAGCGGGAGGGCGGGGAATGAGCAGTTCTTC
j_call: TRBJ1-2; d_call: .; v_call: TRBV11-2; clone_size: .; cdr3_aa: CASSSTGWRGYTF; cdr3_nt: TGTGCCAGCAGCTCTACAGGGTGGCGTGGCTACACCTTC